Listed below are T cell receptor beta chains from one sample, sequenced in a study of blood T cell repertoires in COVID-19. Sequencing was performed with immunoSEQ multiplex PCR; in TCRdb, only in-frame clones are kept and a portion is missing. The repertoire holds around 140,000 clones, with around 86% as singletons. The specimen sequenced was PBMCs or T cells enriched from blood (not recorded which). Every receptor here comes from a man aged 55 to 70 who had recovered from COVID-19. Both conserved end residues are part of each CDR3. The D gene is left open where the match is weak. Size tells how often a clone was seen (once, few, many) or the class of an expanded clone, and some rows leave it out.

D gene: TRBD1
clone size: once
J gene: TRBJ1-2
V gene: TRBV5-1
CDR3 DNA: TGCGCCAGCAGCGCCGGGACAGGGAACTATGGCTACACCTTC
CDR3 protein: CASSAGTGNYGYTF

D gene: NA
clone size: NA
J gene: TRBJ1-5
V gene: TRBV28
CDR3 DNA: TGTGCCGGCTACACGGGGGGGCCCGATCAGCCCCAGCATTTT
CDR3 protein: CAGYTGGPDQPQHF

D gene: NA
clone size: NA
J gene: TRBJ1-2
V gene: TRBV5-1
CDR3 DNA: TGCGCCAGCAGTACAGGGCCTAACTATGGCTACACCTTC
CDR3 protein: CASSTGPNYGYTF

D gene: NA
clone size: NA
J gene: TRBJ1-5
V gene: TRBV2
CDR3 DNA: TGTGCCAGCAGTGAAGACAGACAGAAGTTTGCGCCCCAGCATTTT
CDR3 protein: CASSEDRQKFAPQHF

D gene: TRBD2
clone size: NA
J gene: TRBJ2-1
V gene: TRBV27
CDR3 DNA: TGTGCCAGCAGTTTGGGGGCACGGGAGGGGGGGAACAATGAGCAGTTCTTC
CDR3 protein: CASSLGAREGGNNEQFF

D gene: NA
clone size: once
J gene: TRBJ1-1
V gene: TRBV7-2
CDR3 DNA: TGTGCCAGCAGCCCCCAGGAGGTGAACACTGAAGCTTTCTTT
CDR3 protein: CASSPQEVNTEAFF

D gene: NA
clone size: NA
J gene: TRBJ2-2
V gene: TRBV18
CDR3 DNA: TGTGCCAGCTCACCACGAAGACTCCAGAACACCGGGGAGCTGTTTTTT
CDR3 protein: CASSPRRLQNTGELFF

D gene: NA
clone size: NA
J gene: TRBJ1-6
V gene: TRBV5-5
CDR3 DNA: TGTGCCAGCAGTCCCCCGACAATCTCAAATTCACCCCTCCACTTT
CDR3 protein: CASSPPTISNSPLHF

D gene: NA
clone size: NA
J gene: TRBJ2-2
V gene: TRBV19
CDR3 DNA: TGTGCCAGTAGTATAGCGCCAGGGGTCAGGGAGCTGTTTTTT
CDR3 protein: CASSIAPGVRELFF

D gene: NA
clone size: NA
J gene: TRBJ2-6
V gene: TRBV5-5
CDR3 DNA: TGTGCCAGCAGCTTGGTTGTGAGGTTAGGGGCCAACGTCCTGACTTTC
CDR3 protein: CASSLVVRLGANVLTF

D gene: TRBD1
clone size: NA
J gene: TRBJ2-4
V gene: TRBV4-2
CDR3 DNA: TGTGCCAGCAGCCAAGAAAAAGGGGGACAGAGCGACATTCAGTACTTC
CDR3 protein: CASSQEKGGQSDIQYF

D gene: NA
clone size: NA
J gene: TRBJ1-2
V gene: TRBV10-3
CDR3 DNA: TGTGCCATCAGTGAGTCGACCGAGGGGGAAGGGCCGATGGAAGGCTACACCTTC
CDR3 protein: CAISESTEGEGPMEGYTF

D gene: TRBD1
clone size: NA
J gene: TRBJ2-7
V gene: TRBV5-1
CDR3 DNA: TGCGCCAGCAGCTTGGCGGGACAGGGCTACGAGCAGTACTTC
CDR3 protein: CASSLAGQGYEQYF

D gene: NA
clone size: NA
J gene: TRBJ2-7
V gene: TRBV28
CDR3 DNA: TGTGCCAGCAGTCCACCCCGCTTGGCCGAGCAGTACTTC
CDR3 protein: CASSPPRLAEQYF